Presented here are 2 T cell receptor beta chains from one specimen sequenced in a study of shared clonotypes between healthy human individuals. The method was immunoSEQ multiplex PCR; TCRdb's version includes in-frame clones alone and lacks a portion of them. Found here are a few million clones, 90% to 95% of them singletons; the top ten hold about 0.13%. Sequenced material: naive CD4+ T cells sorted from blood. Stated subset: CD45RA+ positively selected. The receptors were sampled from a man between 18 and 29 years old in good health.

This chain's CDR3 is CASSTPPGQSNTEAFF. DNA for the CDR3: TGTGCCAGCAGTACCCCCCCGGGACAGTCGAACACTGAAGCTTTCTTT. The rearrangement joins TRBV28 to TRBJ1-1, with TRBD1 matching over 7 bases. The J segment lost 1 base and the V segment lost 5 bases, leaving 10 bases of the junction unmatched. The CDR3 is made up of 16 amino acids. Germline assignment: CDR1 MDHEN and CDR2 SYDVKM.

CDR3 sequence: CASSLEVQGALGADTQYF. CDR3 in DNA: TGTGCCAGCAGCTTGGAGGTACAGGGTGCCCTCGGTGCAGATACGCAGTATTTT. The chain recombines TRBV7-8 with TRBJ2-3; a possible D gene is TRBD1 (6 bases). CDR1 SGHVS and CDR2 FQNEAQ come from the germline V gene. This CDR3 contains 18 residues. Trimming took 3 bases from V and 4 from J, leaving 23 bases between them.